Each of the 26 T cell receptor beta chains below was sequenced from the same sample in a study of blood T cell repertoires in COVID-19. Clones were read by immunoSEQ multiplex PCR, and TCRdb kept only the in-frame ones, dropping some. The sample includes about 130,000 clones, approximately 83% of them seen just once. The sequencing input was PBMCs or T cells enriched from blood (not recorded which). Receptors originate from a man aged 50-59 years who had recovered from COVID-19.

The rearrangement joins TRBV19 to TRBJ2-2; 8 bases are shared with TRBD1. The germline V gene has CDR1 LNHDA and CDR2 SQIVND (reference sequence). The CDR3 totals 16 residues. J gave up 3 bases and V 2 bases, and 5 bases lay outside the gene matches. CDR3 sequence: CASSIWAGGDTGELFF. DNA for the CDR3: TGTGCCAGTAGTATATGGGCAGGGGGCGACACCGGGGAGCTGTTTTTT.

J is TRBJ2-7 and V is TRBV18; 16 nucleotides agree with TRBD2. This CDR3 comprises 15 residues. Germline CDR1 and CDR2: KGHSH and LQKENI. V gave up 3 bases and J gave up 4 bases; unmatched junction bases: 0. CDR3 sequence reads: CASSPGLAGGYEQYF. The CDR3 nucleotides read TGTGCCAGCTCACCGGGACTAGCGGGGGGGTACGAGCAGTACTTC. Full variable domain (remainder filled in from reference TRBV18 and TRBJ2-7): NAGVMQNPRHLVRRRGQEARLRCSPMKGHSHVYWYRQLPEEGLKFMVYLQKENIIDESGMPKERFSAEFPKEGPSILRIQQVVRGDSAAYFCASSPGLAGGYEQYFGPGTRLTVT.

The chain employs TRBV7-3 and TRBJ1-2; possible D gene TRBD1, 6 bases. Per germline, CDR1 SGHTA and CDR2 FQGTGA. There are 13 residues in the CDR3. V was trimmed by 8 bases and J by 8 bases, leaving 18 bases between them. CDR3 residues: CASGGGEVRGYTF. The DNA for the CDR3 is TGTGCCAGCGGCGGGGGCGAAGTGAGAGGCTACACCTTC.

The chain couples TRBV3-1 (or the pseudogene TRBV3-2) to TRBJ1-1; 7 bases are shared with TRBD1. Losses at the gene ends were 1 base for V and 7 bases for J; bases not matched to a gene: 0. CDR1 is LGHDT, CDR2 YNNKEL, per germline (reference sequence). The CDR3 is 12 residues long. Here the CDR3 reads CASSQGQGEAFF. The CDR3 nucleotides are TGTGCCAGCAGCCAAGGACAGGGTGAAGCTTTCTTT.

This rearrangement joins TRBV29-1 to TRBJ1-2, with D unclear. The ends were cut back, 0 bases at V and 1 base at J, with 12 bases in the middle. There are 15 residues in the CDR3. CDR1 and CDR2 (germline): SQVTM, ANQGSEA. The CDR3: CSVEDLQTINYGYTF. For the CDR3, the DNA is TGCAGCGTTGAAGACCTACAGACCATTAACTATGGCTACACCTTC.

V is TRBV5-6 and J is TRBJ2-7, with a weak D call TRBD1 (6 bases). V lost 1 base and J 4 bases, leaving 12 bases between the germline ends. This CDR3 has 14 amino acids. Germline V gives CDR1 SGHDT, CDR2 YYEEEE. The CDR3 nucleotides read TGTGCCAGCAGCTTGTCCGGACAGAGGTACGAGCAGTACTTC. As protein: CASSLSGQRYEQYF.

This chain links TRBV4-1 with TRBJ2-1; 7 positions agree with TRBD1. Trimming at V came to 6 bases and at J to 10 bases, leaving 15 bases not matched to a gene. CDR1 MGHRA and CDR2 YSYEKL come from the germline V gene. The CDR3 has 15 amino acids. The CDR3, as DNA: TGCGCCAGCAGTAACGAGGGTAGGGGGCCAGGCGAGCAGTTCTTC. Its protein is CASSNEGRGPGEQFF.

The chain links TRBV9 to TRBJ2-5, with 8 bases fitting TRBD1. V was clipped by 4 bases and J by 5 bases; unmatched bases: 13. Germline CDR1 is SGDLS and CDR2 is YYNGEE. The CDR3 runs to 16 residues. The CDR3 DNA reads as TGTGCCAGCAGCAAATCACAGGGGGAGGCGGGGGAGACCCAGTACTTC. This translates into CASSKSQGEAGETQYF.

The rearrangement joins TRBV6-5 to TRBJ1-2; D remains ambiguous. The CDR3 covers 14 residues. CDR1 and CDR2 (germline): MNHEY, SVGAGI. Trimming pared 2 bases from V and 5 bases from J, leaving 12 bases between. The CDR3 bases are TGTGCCAGCAGTTACAGGGCGGGAAATTATGGCTACACCTTC. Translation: CASSYRAGNYGYTF.

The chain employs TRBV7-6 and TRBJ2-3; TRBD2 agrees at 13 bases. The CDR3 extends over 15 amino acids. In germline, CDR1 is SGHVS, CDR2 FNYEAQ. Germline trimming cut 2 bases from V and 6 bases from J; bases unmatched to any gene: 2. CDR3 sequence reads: CASSLTSGGVDTQYF. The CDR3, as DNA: TGTGCCAGCAGCTTAACTAGCGGGGGGGTGGATACGCAGTATTTT. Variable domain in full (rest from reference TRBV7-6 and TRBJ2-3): GAGVSQSPRYKVTKRGQDVALRCDPISGHVSLYWYRQALGQGPEFLTYFNYEAQQDKSGLPNDRFSAERPEGSISTLTIQRTEQRDSAMYRCASSLTSGGVDTQYFGPGTRLTVL.

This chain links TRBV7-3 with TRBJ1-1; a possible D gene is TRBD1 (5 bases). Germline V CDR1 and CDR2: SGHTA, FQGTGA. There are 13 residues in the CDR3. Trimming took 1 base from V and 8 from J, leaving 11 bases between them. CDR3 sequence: CASSLMGQEEAFF. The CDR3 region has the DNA TGTGCCAGCAGCTTAATGGGGCAGGAGGAAGCTTTCTTT.

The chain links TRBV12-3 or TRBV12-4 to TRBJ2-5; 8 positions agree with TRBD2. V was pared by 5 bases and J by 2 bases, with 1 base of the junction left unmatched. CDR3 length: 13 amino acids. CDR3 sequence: CASSGTSQETQYF. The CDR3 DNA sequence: TGTGCCAGCAGTGGGACTAGTCAAGAGACCCAGTACTTC.

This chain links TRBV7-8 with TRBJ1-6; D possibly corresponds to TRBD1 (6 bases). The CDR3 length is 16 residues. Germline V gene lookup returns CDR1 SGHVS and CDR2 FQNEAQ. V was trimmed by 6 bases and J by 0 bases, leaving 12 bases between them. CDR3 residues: CASSREGDSYNSPLHF. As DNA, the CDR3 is TGTGCCAGCAGTCGAGAGGGGGACTCCTATAATTCACCCCTCCACTTT.

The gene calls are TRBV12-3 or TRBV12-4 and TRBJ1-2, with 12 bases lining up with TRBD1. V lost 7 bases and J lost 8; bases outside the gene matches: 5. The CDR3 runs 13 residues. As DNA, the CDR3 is TGTGCCAGCATATGGGACAGGGGGCCCGGCTACACCTTC. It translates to CASIWDRGPGYTF.

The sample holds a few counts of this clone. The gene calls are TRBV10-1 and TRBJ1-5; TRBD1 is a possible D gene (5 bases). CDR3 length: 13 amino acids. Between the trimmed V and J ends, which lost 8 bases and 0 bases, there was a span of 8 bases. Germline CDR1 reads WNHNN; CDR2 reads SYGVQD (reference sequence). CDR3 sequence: CASGGNSNQPQHF. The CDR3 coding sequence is TGCGCCAGCGGGGGGAATAGCAATCAGCCCCAGCATTTT.

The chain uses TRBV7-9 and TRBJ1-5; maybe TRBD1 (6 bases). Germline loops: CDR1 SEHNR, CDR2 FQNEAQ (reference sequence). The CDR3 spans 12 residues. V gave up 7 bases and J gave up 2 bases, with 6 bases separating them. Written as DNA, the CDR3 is TGTGCCAGCAACAGGGGCAATCAGCCCCAGCATTTT. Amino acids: CASNRGNQPQHF.

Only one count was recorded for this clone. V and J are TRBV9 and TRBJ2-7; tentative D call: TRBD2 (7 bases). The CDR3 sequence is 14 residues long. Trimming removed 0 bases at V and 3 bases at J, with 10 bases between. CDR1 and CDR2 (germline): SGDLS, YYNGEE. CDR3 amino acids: CASSVAGGRYEQYF. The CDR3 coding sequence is TGTGCCAGCAGCGTAGCGGGGGGCCGCTACGAGCAGTACTTC. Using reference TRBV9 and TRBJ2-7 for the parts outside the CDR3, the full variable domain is DSGVTQTPKHLITATGQRVTLRCSPRSGDLSVYWYQQSLDQGLQFLIQYYNGEERAKGNILERFSAQQFPDLHSELNLSSLELGDSALYFCASSVAGGRYEQYFGPGTRLTVT.

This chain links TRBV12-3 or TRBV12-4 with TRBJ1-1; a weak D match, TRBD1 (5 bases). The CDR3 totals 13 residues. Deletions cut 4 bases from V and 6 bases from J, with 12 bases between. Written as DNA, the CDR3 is TGTGCCAGCAGTTCAATGGGGGGGGCTGAAGCTTTCTTT. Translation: CASSSMGGAEAFF.

CDR3 region: CASSSGAGKKTEAFF. DNA of the CDR3: TGTGCCAGCAGTTCAGGGGCAGGGAAAAAAACTGAAGCTTTCTTT. The chain employs TRBV28 and TRBJ1-1; perhaps TRBD1 as D (6 bases). The CDR3 spans 15 residues. V was trimmed by 4 bases and J by 5 bases, leaving 17 bases between them. CDR1 and CDR2 (germline): MDHEN, SYDVKM.

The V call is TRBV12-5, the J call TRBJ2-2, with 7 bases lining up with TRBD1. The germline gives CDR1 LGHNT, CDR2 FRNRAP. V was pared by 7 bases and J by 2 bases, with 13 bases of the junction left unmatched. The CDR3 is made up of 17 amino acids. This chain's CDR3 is CASAPLRQGLNTGELFF. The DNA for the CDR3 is TGTGCTAGTGCCCCCCTTAGACAGGGCCTAAACACCGGGGAGCTGTTTTTT.

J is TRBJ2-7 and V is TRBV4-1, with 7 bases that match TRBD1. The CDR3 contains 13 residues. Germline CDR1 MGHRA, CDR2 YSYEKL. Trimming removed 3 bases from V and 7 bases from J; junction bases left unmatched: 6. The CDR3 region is CASSHDRAREQYF. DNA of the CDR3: TGCGCCAGCAGCCATGACAGGGCTCGGGAGCAGTACTTC.

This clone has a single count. The CDR3 region has the DNA TGTGCCAGCAGTGCACCAGGGGGAGATGAAAAACTGTTTTTT. It specifies CASSAPGGDEKLFF. This rearrangement joins TRBV28 to TRBJ1-4; 7 nucleotides match TRBD1. This CDR3 spans 14 amino acids. Per the germline V gene, CDR1 is MDHEN and CDR2 is SYDVKM. The junction had 6 bases not matched to a gene; V was cut back by 5 bases and J by 6 bases.

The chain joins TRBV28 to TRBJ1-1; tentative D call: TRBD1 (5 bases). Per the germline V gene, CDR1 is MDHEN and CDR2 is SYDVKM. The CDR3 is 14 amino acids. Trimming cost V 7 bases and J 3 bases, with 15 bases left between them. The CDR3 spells CASNREWGDTEAFF. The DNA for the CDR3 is TGTGCCAGCAACCGGGAGTGGGGGGACACTGAAGCTTTCTTT.

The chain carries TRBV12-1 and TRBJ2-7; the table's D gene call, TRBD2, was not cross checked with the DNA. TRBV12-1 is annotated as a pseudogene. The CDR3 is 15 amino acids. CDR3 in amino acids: CASSFACWTTYEQYF. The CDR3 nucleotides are TGTGCCAGCAGCTTTGCCTGCTGGACTACCTACGAGCAGTACTTC.

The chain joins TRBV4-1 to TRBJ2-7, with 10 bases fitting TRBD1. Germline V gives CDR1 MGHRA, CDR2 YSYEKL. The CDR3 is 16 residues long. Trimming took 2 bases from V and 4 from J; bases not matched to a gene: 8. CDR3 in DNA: TGCGCCAGCAGCCAACGGGGACAGGGGTTATCATACGAGCAGTACTTC. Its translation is CASSQRGQGLSYEQYF.

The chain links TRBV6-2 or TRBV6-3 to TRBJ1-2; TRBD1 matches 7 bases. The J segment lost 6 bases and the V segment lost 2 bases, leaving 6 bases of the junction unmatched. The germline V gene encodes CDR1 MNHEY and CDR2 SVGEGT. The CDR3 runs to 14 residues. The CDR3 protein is CASSYLATGDGYTF. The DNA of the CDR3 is TGTGCCAGCAGTTACCTCGCTACAGGGGATGGCTACACCTTC.